The clone carrying this T cell receptor beta chain has just one count. Its antigen is as yet unknown. The record originates from a study of cytotoxic CD8 clonotypes in ibrutinib-treated CLL. Notes on the study in general: Clonality went up at ibrutinib response and then declined back toward baseline at progression.

The CDR3 is made up of 14 amino acids. J gave up 7 bases and V 7 bases, and 9 bases lay outside the gene matches. Germline CDR1 reads LNHDA; CDR2 reads SQIVND (reference sequence). The repertoire was sequenced with immunoSEQ multiplex PCR; TCRdb's copy has only in-frame clones and lacks some. The sample includes roughly 220,000 clones, approximately 75% of them seen just once. This TCR came from a human donor with chronic lymphocytic leukemia. The input for sequencing was PBMCs, taken after 12 months of ibrutinib treatment. The chain uses TRBV19 and TRBJ2-1, with 8 bases matching TRBD2. CDR3 sequence (DNA): TGTGCCAGTAAACGACTAGCGCTTACTAATGAGCAGTTCTTC. Protein: CASKRLALTNEQFF. The variable domain in full, with the rest retrieved from reference TRBV19 and TRBJ2-1, is DGGITQSPKYLFRKEGQNVTLSCEQNLNHDAMYWYRQDPGQGLRLIYYSQIVNDFQKGDIAEGYSVSREKKESFPLTVTSAQKNPTAFYLCASKRLALTNEQFFGPGTRLTVL.